This TCR beta chain was sequenced in a study of T cells in narcolepsy. General observations from the study: Autoreactive clonotypes reportedly recurred in blood of same and different patients, not controls. Same-patient CSF and blood CD4+ T cell clonotypes included HCRT-specific and TRIB2-specific autoreactive ones. Autoreactive clone sequences were missing from some blood memory CD4+ repertoires.

As to this clone: Its target is unknown.

CDR1 is SNHLY and CDR2 is FYNNEI in the germline V gene. V dropped 8 bases and J dropped 1 base, with 18 bases sitting between them. The CDR3 totals 15 residues. Repertoires were generated with immunoSEQ multiplex PCR, while TCRdb's copy carries only in-frame clones and drops some. The data hold approximately 26,000 clones, with roughly 80% observed a single time. This chain joins TRBV2 and TRBJ2-7; weak D call: TRBD2 (6 bases). The sequence came from a human donor in good health. The sequenced material came from memory (CD45RA-) CD4+ T cells from blood. The DNA for the CDR3 is TGTGCCAGCTCCCGGGGCAGACTAGTGTCCTACGAGCAGTACTTC. This gives the protein CASSRGRLVSYEQYF. The variable domain in full, with the rest retrieved from reference TRBV2 and TRBJ2-7, is EPEVTQTPSHQVTQMGQEVILRCVPISNHLYFYWYRQILGQKVEFLVSFYNNEISEKSEIFDDQFSVERPDGSNFTLKIRSTKLEDSAMYFCASSRGRLVSYEQYFGPGTRLTVT.